This T cell receptor beta chain derives from a study of blood T cell repertoires in COVID-19. Study context: Some COVID-19 samples were acute and others convalescent; all came from the United States, Italy and Spain. Sources were T cells, B-cell-depleted T cells, or PBMCs; the material itself was cDNA or gDNA.

The germline CDR1 and CDR2 sequences are MGHRA and YSYEKL. With 0 bases removed from V and 2 bases from J, the gap between germline ends came to 11 bases. The CDR3 is 16 residues long. Study processing details: Amplification from reference gene primers served as the basis for estimated nucleated cell counts. Assay used: immunoSEQ multiplex PCR; TCRdb lists only in-frame clones, some missing. The V and J calls and clone size were taken over from that table, and D and trimming were inferred from the DNA. There are roughly 70,000 clones in the sample; nearly 80% occur only once, and approximately 6.8% lies in the top ten.

This receptor was obtained from a woman aged 55-70 years with acute or convalescent COVID-19. Input material: peripheral blood. The V and J genes are TRBV4-1 and TRBJ1-5; D gene unclear. This CDR3 reads CASSQEGGGGNQPQHF. Here the CDR3 DNA reads TGCGCCAGCAGCCAAGAAGGAGGTGGCGGCAATCAGCCCCAGCATTTT.